This passage covers 20 T cell receptor beta chains from one sample sequenced in a study of blood T cell repertoires in COVID-19. The repertoire was sequenced with immunoSEQ multiplex PCR; TCRdb's copy has only in-frame clones and lacks some. The table lists some 180,000 clones, approximately 85% of them singletons, with more than 5% in the top ten. The sequenced sample was PBMCs or T cells enriched from blood (not recorded which). Receptors were obtained from a man in his forties who had recovered from COVID-19.

This clone appeared once. The CDR3 region is CASSPQTELNTEAFF. CDR3 in DNA: TGTGCCAGCAGCCCCCAGACAGAATTGAACACTGAAGCTTTCTTT. The chain combines TRBV5-4 with TRBJ1-1; tentatively, D is TRBD1 (5 bases). This CDR3 region has 15 residues. Germline V CDR1 and CDR2: SGHNT, YYREEE (reference sequence). Trimming left V 4 bases short and J 0 bases short, with 13 bases between.

V gene TRBV20-1 combines with J gene TRBJ1-1; D gene uncertain. The V end was cut by 7 bases, the J end by 1 base, with 7 bases between. Germline CDR1 DFQATT, CDR2 SNEGSKA (reference sequence). The CDR3 length is 11 residues. CDR3 bases: TGCAGTGTTCGCGCGAACACTGAAGCTTTCTTT. Translated: CSVRANTEAFF.

This clone has a single count. The chain couples TRBV12-3 or TRBV12-4 to TRBJ1-2; D possibly corresponds to TRBD1 (6 bases). The V and J ends lost 5 bases and 2 bases respectively, with 9 bases between them. This CDR3 region has 13 residues. CDR3 sequence: CASSGDKNYGYTF. CDR3 nucleotide sequence: TGTGCCAGCAGTGGGGACAAGAACTATGGCTACACCTTC.

This sequence joins TRBV7-2 and TRBJ1-3; 9 nucleotides match TRBD1. V lost 4 bases, J lost 4 bases, and 5 bases stayed unmatched. Germline V lookup: CDR1 SGHTA, CDR2 FQGNSA. The CDR3 is made up of 15 amino acids. The CDR3 region has the DNA TGTGCCAGCAGCTATCGGACAGGGGTCGGAAACACCATATATTTT. Translation gives CASSYRTGVGNTIYF.

The chain couples TRBV19 to TRBJ1-1, with D tentatively TRBD1 (6 bases). In germline, CDR1 is LNHDA, CDR2 SQIVND (reference sequence). V was clipped by 7 bases and J by 2 bases, with 8 bases between them. The CDR3 sequence is 12 residues long. In DNA form, the CDR3 reads TGTGCCAGTATGACAGGAAACACTGAAGCTTTCTTT. Its translation: CASMTGNTEAFF.

The CDR3 here is CASSSYTGTTSLSYGYTF. Here the CDR3 DNA reads TGTGCCAGCAGCTCTTACACAGGGACTACCTCTCTAAGCTATGGCTACACCTTC. This chain links TRBV5-8 with TRBJ1-2; tentative D call: TRBD1 (6 bases). With 3 bases removed from V and 4 bases from J, the gap between germline ends came to 25 bases. Germline V gene lookup returns CDR1 SGHTS and CDR2 YDEGEE. CDR3 length: 18 amino acids.

V and J are TRBV6-5 and TRBJ2-7; 7 positions match TRBD1. The germline CDR1 and CDR2 sequences are MNHEY and SVGAGI. The CDR3 runs to 13 residues. V shed 6 bases, J shed 6 bases, and the junction held 8 bases outside the gene matches. The CDR3 DNA reads TGTGCCAGCAGACAAGACAGGGTGGGCGAGCAGTACTTC. Translation: CASRQDRVGEQYF.

The chain recombines TRBV27 with TRBJ1-6; D remains ambiguous. The CDR3 loop spans 15 amino acids. Looked up from germline, CDR1 is MNHEY and CDR2 is SMNVEV (reference sequence). V lost 5 bases to trimming and J lost 9 bases, with 17 bases between them. The CDR3 is CASSPSGMRLSPLHF. The DNA of the CDR3 is TGTGCCAGCAGTCCCTCGGGGATGAGACTTTCACCCCTCCACTTT.

The chain carries TRBV9 and TRBJ2-2; D is uncertain. V dropped 7 bases and J dropped 4 bases, with 11 bases sitting between them. The germline CDR1 and CDR2 sequences are SGDLS and YYNGEE. The CDR3 has 13 amino acids. In nucleotides, the CDR3 is TGTGCCAGCTCTGTCTTCTTCACCGGGGAGCTGTTTTTT. Its protein product is CASSVFFTGELFF.

V is TRBV19 and J is TRBJ1-2; a weak D match, TRBD1 (5 bases). Germline V gene data show CDR1 as LNHDA and CDR2 as SQIVND (reference sequence). The CDR3 spans 16 residues. Trimming shortened V by 1 base and J by 4 bases, and 16 bases separated the two germline ends. DNA of the CDR3: TGTGCCAGTAGTATAGTAAGGGGAGGGGTCCCCTATGGCTACACCTTC. It is translated as CASSIVRGGVPYGYTF.

The chain's CDR3 is CASSKTSGWTDTQYF. In DNA, the CDR3 is TGTGCCAGCAGTAAGACTAGCGGGTGGACAGATACGCAGTATTTT. The chain uses TRBV6-4 and TRBJ2-3; 10 positions agree with TRBD2. Per germline, CDR1 MRHNA and CDR2 SNTAGT. The CDR3 is 15 residues long. Losses at the gene ends were 5 bases for V and 3 bases for J; bases not matched to a gene: 5.

V gene TRBV5-5 combines with J gene TRBJ2-7; TRBD1 agrees at 7 bases. Germline lookup yields CDR1 SGHKS and CDR2 YYEKEE (reference sequence). CDR3 size: 14 residues. Trimming at V came to 4 bases and at J to 6 bases, leaving 10 bases not matched to a gene. The CDR3 protein is CASSPWTGMSEQYF. CDR3 nucleotide sequence: TGTGCCAGCAGCCCATGGACAGGAATGAGCGAGCAGTACTTC. Drawing the rest from reference TRBV5-5 and TRBJ2-7, the complete variable domain is DAGVTQSPTHLIKTRGQQVTLRCSPISGHKSVSWYQQVLGQGPQFIFQYYEKEERGRGNFPDRFSARQFPNYSSELNVNALLLGDSALYLCASSPWTGMSEQYFGPGTRLTVT.

This rearrangement joins TRBV19 to TRBJ2-3; tentatively, D is TRBD2 (6 bases). The CDR3 loop spans 15 amino acids. Germline V gene sequence: CDR1 LNHDA, CDR2 SQIVND (reference sequence). The germline V and J ends were trimmed by 5 bases and 4 bases, with 16 bases remaining between them. The CDR3 nucleotides read TGTGCCAGTAGTCAGGAGGGCCTACATTCAGATACGCAGTATTTT. Protein product: CASSQEGLHSDTQYF.

This chain links TRBV12-3 or TRBV12-4 with TRBJ2-7; 10 bases agree with TRBD1. The CDR3 is made up of 13 amino acids. Trimming removed 8 bases from V and 4 bases from J; junction bases left unmatched: 5. The DNA for the CDR3 is TGTGCCAGCCGTGGGACAGGGGCTTACGAGCAGTACTTC. Its protein is CASRGTGAYEQYF.

A few counts support this clone. The J gene is TRBJ1-2, the V gene TRBV11-3; D is ambiguous. This CDR3 is built from 15 residues. The ends were cut back, 5 bases at V and 4 bases at J, with 17 bases in the middle. CDR1 is SGHNT and CDR2 is YENEEA in the germline V gene. CDR3 sequence: CASSASRSPFYGYTF. Written as DNA, the CDR3 is TGTGCCAGCAGCGCCTCCAGATCTCCGTTCTATGGCTACACCTTC.

This chain uses TRBV27 with TRBJ1-4; the D gene is possibly TRBD1 (5 bases). V dropped 0 bases and J dropped 8 bases, with 13 bases sitting between them. CDR1 MNHEY and CDR2 SMNVEV come from the germline V gene (reference sequence). This CDR3 is built from 15 residues. The CDR3 DNA sequence: TGTGCCAGCAGTTTATCGCCAGGGTATGAGGAAAAACTGTTTTTT. Translating gives CASSLSPGYEEKLFF.

The V and J genes are TRBV28 and TRBJ2-1; TRBD1 matches at 9 bases. The V segment lost 3 bases and the J segment 7 bases; nucleotides outside the gene matches: 1. Germline V gene data show CDR1 as MDHEN and CDR2 as SYDVKM. The CDR3 length is 13 residues. CDR3 amino acids: CASSFGTGNEQFF. As DNA, the CDR3 is TGTGCCAGCAGTTTCGGGACAGGGAATGAGCAGTTCTTC.

Only one count was recorded for this clone. V gene TRBV27 combines with J gene TRBJ2-7; D ambiguous. Germline assignment: CDR1 MNHEY and CDR2 SMNVEV (reference sequence). Trimming stripped 2 bases from V and 2 bases from J, with 7 bases between. This CDR3 has 13 residues. The CDR3 reads CASSLTETYEQYF. For the CDR3, the DNA is TGTGCCAGCAGTTTAACTGAAACCTACGAGCAGTACTTC.

The J gene is TRBJ2-1, the V gene TRBV7-9; D perhaps matches TRBD2 (5 bases). The CDR3 has 17 residues. V shed 4 bases and J shed 0 bases, with 16 bases lying between them. CDR1 and CDR2 (germline): SEHNR, FQNEAQ (reference sequence). This chain's CDR3 is CASSSTTRKSSYNEQFF. CDR3 in DNA: TGTGCCAGCAGCTCGACAACTAGGAAGAGCTCCTACAATGAGCAGTTCTTC.

The chain couples TRBV9 to TRBJ2-5, with 7 bases lining up with TRBD1. The CDR3 length is 15 residues. Germline trimming cut 0 bases from V and 5 bases from J; bases unmatched to any gene: 7. The germline V gene has CDR1 SGDLS and CDR2 YYNGEE. The CDR3 DNA reads as TGTGCCAGCAGCGTAGTAGGGGGACAGTTTGAGACCCAGTACTTC. It translates to CASSVVGGQFETQYF.